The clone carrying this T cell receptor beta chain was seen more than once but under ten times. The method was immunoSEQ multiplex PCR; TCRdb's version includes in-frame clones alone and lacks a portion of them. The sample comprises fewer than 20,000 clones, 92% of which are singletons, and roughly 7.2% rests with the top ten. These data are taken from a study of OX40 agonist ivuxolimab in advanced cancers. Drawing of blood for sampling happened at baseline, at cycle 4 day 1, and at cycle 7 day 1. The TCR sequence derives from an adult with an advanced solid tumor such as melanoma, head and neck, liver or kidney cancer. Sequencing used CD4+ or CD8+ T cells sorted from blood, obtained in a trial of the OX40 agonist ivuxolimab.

CDR3 sequence (DNA): TGTGCCAGCTCACCGGGGAGGGGGCCAAACTATGGCTACACCTTC. The encoded protein is CASSPGRGPNYGYTF. The chain has TRBV18 and TRBJ1-2; 7 bases are a match to TRBD1. V shed 3 bases and J 2 bases; nucleotides not matched to a gene: 6. CDR1 and CDR2 (germline): KGHSH, LQKENI. CDR3 length equals 15 residues. The variable domain in full, completed from reference TRBV18 and TRBJ1-2, reads NAGVMQNPRHLVRRRGQEARLRCSPMKGHSHVYWYRQLPEEGLKFMVYLQKENIIDESGMPKERFSAEFPKEGPSILRIQQVVRGDSAAYFCASSPGRGPNYGYTFGSGTRLTVV.